The 31 T cell receptor beta chains given below trace back to one sample, sequenced in a study of cytomegalovirus exposure and HLA in healthy donors. The study ran its PCR with 60 Vbeta and 13 Jbeta primers. Sequencing was performed with immunoSEQ multiplex PCR; in TCRdb, only in-frame clones are kept and a portion is missing. In the table there are under 110,000 clones, roughly 70% of which are singletons. Sequencing was done on a sample of PBMCs. The receptors come from a male donor in good health and CMV-seropositive.

V usage is TRBV7-9 and J usage is TRBJ1-4, with 7 positions matching TRBD1. CDR3 length: 15 amino acids. With V trimmed by 2 bases and J by 3 bases, 3 bases remained unmatched. Germline V gene lookup returns CDR1 SEHNR and CDR2 FQNEAQ (reference sequence). This chain's CDR3 is CASSLNRGSNEKLFF. The CDR3 nucleotides are TGTGCCAGCAGCTTAAACAGGGGCTCTAATGAAAAACTGTTTTTT.

The chain uses TRBV27 and TRBJ1-2, with 7 bases lining up with TRBD1. Looked up from germline, CDR1 is MNHEY and CDR2 is SMNVEV (reference sequence). CDR3 length: 14 residues. V shed 0 bases, J shed 4 bases, and the junction held 2 bases outside the gene matches. DNA for the CDR3: TGTGCCAGCAGTTTATCAGGGGGCGGCTATGGCTACACCTTC. This gives the protein CASSLSGGGYGYTF.

The chain joins TRBV18 to TRBJ2-4; the match to TRBD1 covers 7 bases. Germline V gene lookup returns CDR1 KGHSH and CDR2 LQKENI. V trimming: 1 base; J trimming: 5 bases; junction bases outside the gene matches: 5. The CDR3 covers 15 residues. CDR3 in DNA: TGTGCCAGCTCACCACTAAAGGGGGCGCAAAACATTCAGTACTTC. Encoded protein: CASSPLKGAQNIQYF. The variable domain in full, with the rest retrieved from reference TRBV18 and TRBJ2-4, is NAGVMQNPRHLVRRRGQEARLRCSPMKGHSHVYWYRQLPEEGLKFMVYLQKENIIDESGMPKERFSAEFPKEGPSILRIQQVVRGDSAAYFCASSPLKGAQNIQYFGAGTRLSVL.

The rearrangement joins TRBV9 to TRBJ2-2; TRBD1 agrees at 9 bases. From germline, CDR1 is SGDLS and CDR2 YYNGEE. The CDR3 is 16 amino acids. V lost 4 bases, J lost 4 bases, and 8 bases stayed unmatched. The CDR3 DNA is TGTGCCAGCAGCTTAAACCGGGACAGGGCCACCGGGGAGCTGTTTTTT. Translated, it gives CASSLNRDRATGELFF.

This clone was counted only a few times. The V call is TRBV6-4, the J call TRBJ1-2, with TRBD1 matching over 10 bases. The ends lost 2 bases at V and 3 bases at J; junction bases unmatched: 0. The CDR3 loop spans 14 amino acids. In germline, CDR1 is MRHNA, CDR2 SNTAGT. This CDR3 is CASSDGTGDYGYTF. The CDR3 DNA reads as TGTGCCAGCAGTGACGGGACAGGGGACTATGGCTACACCTTC.

The gene calls are TRBV7-9 and TRBJ2-1; maybe TRBD2 (6 bases). CDR1 and CDR2 from the germline V gene are SEHNR and FQNEAQ (reference sequence). The CDR3 is 11 amino acids. V lost 1 base to trimming and J lost 15 bases, with 10 bases between them. CDR3 DNA sequence: TGTGCCAGCAGCTTAGGGCTAGCGAGGTTCTTC. Protein product: CASSLGLARFF.

This rearrangement joins TRBV7-8 to TRBJ2-7, with 8 bases fitting TRBD2. Germline loops: CDR1 SGHVS, CDR2 FQNEAQ. Germline trimming cut 1 base from V and 3 bases from J; bases unmatched to any gene: 8. The length of the CDR3 is 16 residues. Here the CDR3 reads CASSLVLTGGLYEQYF. CDR3 nucleotide sequence: TGTGCCAGCAGCTTAGTTCTTACGGGAGGGCTCTACGAGCAGTACTTC.

The chain uses TRBV30 and TRBJ2-7, with D maybe TRBD2 (6 bases). Germline V gene data show CDR1 as GTSNPN and CDR2 as SVGIG (reference sequence). Trimming took off 3 bases at V and 0 bases at J, with 15 bases between the two ends. This CDR3 spans 15 amino acids. The CDR3, as DNA: TGTGCCTGGAGCGCGGGACCCTCGTACTCCTACGAGCAGTACTTC. Translated: CAWSAGPSYSYEQYF.

The V call is TRBV18, the J call TRBJ2-6; 12 positions match TRBD1. Germline V CDR1 and CDR2: KGHSH, LQKENI. The CDR3 extends over 19 amino acids. The V gene end was trimmed by 5 bases and the J gene end by 4 bases; junction bases not matched to a gene: 12. In DNA, the CDR3 is TGTGCCAGCTCAGAACCAGGTCGGGACAGGGGGCCCGGGGCCAACGTCCTGACTTTC. Translated, it gives CASSEPGRDRGPGANVLTF.

The J gene is TRBJ1-2, the V gene TRBV6-6, with TRBD1 matching 9 bases. This CDR3 contains 13 residues. The V segment lost 5 bases and the J segment 7 bases; nucleotides outside the gene matches: 5. Germline V lookup: CDR1 MNHNY, CDR2 SVGAGI (reference sequence). The CDR3 DNA follows: TGTGCCAGCAGTCTCCGGGACAGGGCTGGCTACACCTTC. Translated: CASSLRDRAGYTF.

The chain recombines TRBV13 with TRBJ2-4; possible D gene TRBD1, 6 bases. In germline, CDR1 is PRHDT, CDR2 FYEKMQ (reference sequence). V was clipped by 6 bases and J by 3 bases, with 18 bases between them. This CDR3 contains 16 residues. The CDR3 DNA reads TGTGCCAGCAGGCATAGAGGTTCACAGGGCAAAAACATTCAGTACTTC. It translates to CASRHRGSQGKNIQYF.

This rearrangement joins TRBV29-1 to TRBJ2-7, with 9 bases identical to TRBD1. Looked up from germline, CDR1 is SQVTM and CDR2 is ANQGSEA. The CDR3 totals 13 residues. V was pared by 3 bases and J by 2 bases, with 2 bases of the junction left unmatched. The CDR3 protein is CSVDTGGPYEQYF. CDR3 in DNA: TGCAGCGTTGATACAGGGGGCCCCTACGAGCAGTACTTC.

The chain recombines TRBV5-4 with TRBJ2-5; D possibly corresponds to TRBD1 (5 bases). The CDR3 totals 13 residues. Germline loops: CDR1 SGHNT, CDR2 YYREEE (reference sequence). Trimming removed 2 bases from V and 2 bases from J, with 7 bases in between. The CDR3 here is CASSFGQQETQYF. CDR3 DNA: TGTGCCAGCAGCTTTGGACAACAAGAGACCCAGTACTTC.

This clone occurred a few times. The chain links TRBV4-2 to TRBJ1-6; 7 nucleotides align to TRBD1. V was clipped by 4 bases and J by 11 bases; unmatched bases: 2. The germline CDR1 and CDR2 sequences are LGHNA and YNFKEQ. The length of the CDR3 is 12 residues. This chain's CDR3 is CASSRQGAPLHF. CDR3 bases: TGTGCCAGCAGCCGACAGGGTGCACCCCTCCACTTT.

This clone showed up just once. Written as DNA, the CDR3 is TGTGCCAGCAGTGAAGCTTGGACAGGGGTGACTGAAGCTTTCTTT. This gives the protein CASSEAWTGVTEAFF. V is TRBV6-1 and J is TRBJ1-1, with 9 bases aligning to TRBD1. The CDR3 length is 15 residues. The germline V gene has CDR1 MNHNS and CDR2 SASEGT. The V and J ends lost 0 bases and 5 bases, in that order; junction bases with no gene match: 4.

The V call is TRBV9, the J call TRBJ1-2; 7 bases match TRBD1. The CDR3 sequence is 14 residues long. V was clipped by 4 bases and J by 7 bases; unmatched bases: 10. Germline V gene lookup returns CDR1 SGDLS and CDR2 YYNGEE. The CDR3 sequence is CASSSTTTGFGYTF. The CDR3 region has the DNA TGTGCCAGCAGCTCGACGACGACAGGGTTTGGCTACACCTTC.

CDR3 sequence: CASSLALARHEQYF. Here the CDR3 DNA reads TGTGCCAGCAGTTTAGCACTAGCGAGACACGAGCAGTACTTC. The rearrangement joins TRBV27 to TRBJ2-7; 7 nucleotides agree with TRBD2. Per the germline V gene, CDR1 is MNHEY and CDR2 is SMNVEV (reference sequence). CDR3 length: 14 residues. V was clipped by 2 bases and J by 5 bases; unmatched bases: 6.

This clone was counted a few times. One end of the junction varies from germline; a read error may be responsible. The V and J genes are TRBV7-9 and TRBJ2-7; D not resolved. The germline gives CDR1 SEHNR, CDR2 FQNEAQ (reference sequence). This CDR3 spans 12 amino acids. This CDR3 reads CSSSLVYYEQYF. As DNA, the CDR3 is TGTTCCAGCAGCTTAGTCTACTACGAGCAGTACTTC. The full variable domain, in which reference TRBV7-9 and TRBJ2-7 provide the parts outside the CDR3, is DTGVSQNPRHKITKRGQNVTFRCDPISEHNRLYWYRQTLGQGPEFLTYFQNEAQLEKSRLLSDRFSAERPKGSFSTLEIQRTEQGDSAMYLCSSSLVYYEQYFGPGTRLTVT.

The V call is TRBV10-3, the J call TRBJ2-1; TRBD2 aligns across 10 bases. In germline, CDR1 is ENHRY, CDR2 SYGVKD. Losses at the gene ends were 2 bases for V and 5 bases for J; bases not matched to a gene: 0. This CDR3 is built from 14 residues. CDR3 DNA: TGTGCCATCAGTGAGAGCGGGGGGGACAATGAGCAGTTCTTC. Translating it yields CAISESGGDNEQFF.

The chain has TRBV27 and TRBJ2-7; 8 bases agree with TRBD1. The CDR3 consists of 13 residues. Germline trimming cut 5 bases from V and 4 bases from J; bases unmatched to any gene: 4. CDR1 and CDR2 (germline): MNHEY, SMNVEV (reference sequence). The CDR3 protein is CASSHRGSYEQYF. The CDR3 nucleotides read TGTGCCAGCAGTCACAGGGGGAGTTACGAGCAGTACTTC.

The table lists this clone with a few counts. V usage is TRBV2 and J usage is TRBJ2-1, with D tentatively TRBD1 (6 bases). V shed 2 bases and J shed 2 bases, with 10 bases lying between them. CDR3 size: 15 residues. Per germline, CDR1 SNHLY and CDR2 FYNNEI. The CDR3 here is CASSEQRTAYNEQFF. CDR3 nucleotides: TGTGCCAGCAGTGAACAGCGGACAGCCTACAATGAGCAGTTCTTC.

The V and J genes are TRBV7-6 and TRBJ2-7; perhaps TRBD1 as D (6 bases). Trimming shortened V by 5 bases and J by 2 bases, and 16 bases separated the two germline ends. The CDR3 is 15 amino acids. Germline assignment: CDR1 SGHVS and CDR2 FNYEAQ. CDR3 nucleotides: TGTGCCAGCAGCCCCCCGACAGGAGGTACCTACGAGCAGTACTTC. It codes for CASSPPTGGTYEQYF.

The chain is built from TRBV7-2 and TRBJ2-7; 9 bases align to TRBD2. Germline trimming cut 5 bases from V and 12 bases from J; bases unmatched to any gene: 8. The CDR3 runs 12 residues. Germline CDR1 SGHTA, CDR2 FQGNSA. The CDR3 region has the DNA TGTGCCAGCAGCCTAAGCGGGAGGATGTCGTACTTC. Its protein is CASSLSGRMSYF.

The rearrangement joins TRBV19 to TRBJ2-1; 12 bases align to TRBD2. The CDR3 has 14 amino acids. The V gene's germline CDR1 is LNHDA and CDR2 SQIVND (reference sequence). With 7 bases clipped from V and 7 bases from J, the junction kept 5 bases outside the gene matches. CDR3 loop: CASIPTSGRNEQFF. Written as DNA, the CDR3 is TGTGCCAGTATCCCCACTAGCGGGAGGAATGAGCAGTTCTTC.

This clone was seen more than once but under ten times. CDR3 in amino acids: CASGTANQPQHF. In DNA form, the CDR3 reads TGTGCCAGTGGGACAGCAAATCAGCCCCAGCATTTT. The V call is TRBV10-3, the J call TRBJ1-5; 7 bases match TRBD1. V shed 10 bases and J 4 bases; nucleotides not matched to a gene: 4. This CDR3 region has 12 residues. The V gene's germline CDR1 is ENHRY and CDR2 SYGVKD.

V and J are TRBV27 and TRBJ2-2, with 7 bases matching TRBD1. The V gene end was trimmed by 5 bases and the J gene end by 4 bases; junction bases not matched to a gene: 10. The CDR3 covers 16 residues. Germline V gives CDR1 MNHEY, CDR2 SMNVEV (reference sequence). The CDR3 spells CASSRHRGTGTGELFF. The CDR3 region has the DNA TGTGCCAGCAGTCGCCACAGGGGAACAGGCACCGGGGAGCTGTTTTTT.

This chain uses TRBV6-1 with TRBJ2-1; 10 bases map to TRBD2. The CDR3 is 18 amino acids. Trimming took 0 bases from V and 0 from J; bases not matched to a gene: 5. Germline lookup yields CDR1 MNHNS and CDR2 SASEGT. CDR3 protein: CASSEAHTSGASYNEQFF. In DNA form, the CDR3 reads TGTGCCAGCAGTGAAGCACACACTAGCGGGGCCTCCTACAATGAGCAGTTCTTC.

This clone appeared a few times. Relative to the germline gene, one junction end is altered; a read error may explain this. The chain links TRBV15 to TRBJ1-5; D may be TRBD1 (5 bases). Germline V gives CDR1 LNHNV, CDR2 YYDKDF (reference sequence). This CDR3 has 14 amino acids. CDR3 DNA: TGTGCCACCACCGCGGGGGTTAAACTGCAGCCCCAGAATTTT. Its protein product is CATTAGVKLQPQNF.

Concerning this clone itself: One junction end disagrees with the germline gene, perhaps due to a read error. The chain links TRBV2 to TRBJ2-2; TRBD2 matches at 8 bases. The CDR3 loop spans 14 amino acids. Germline CDR1 is SNHLY and CDR2 is FYNNEI. The chain's CDR3 is CASFERENAGELFF. The CDR3 nucleotides are TGTGCCAGCTTCGAGCGGGAGAACGCCGGGGAGCTGTTTTTT.

The rearrangement uses TRBV5-4 and TRBJ2-7; D unclear. The length of the CDR3 is 13 residues. Germline values: CDR1 SGHNT, CDR2 YYREEE (reference sequence). Trimming pared 4 bases from V and 2 bases from J, leaving 10 bases between. The CDR3 DNA reads as TGTGCCAGCAGCGGCGGTCCCGCCTACGAGCAGTACTTC. It specifies CASSGGPAYEQYF.

This chain connects TRBV18 to TRBJ1-1, with D perhaps TRBD1 (6 bases). CDR1 is KGHSH and CDR2 is LQKENI in the germline V gene. This CDR3 comprises 14 residues. The V end lost 5 bases, the J end lost 0 bases, and 10 bases lay between the germline ends. The CDR3 nucleotides read TGTGCCAGCTCATTGGACAGCATGAACACTGAAGCTTTCTTT. It encodes CASSLDSMNTEAFF.